The subject of this entry is one TCR beta chain. Antigen: not known. This entry is derived from a study of T-cell memory formation after mild COVID-19. Study overall: In these data, TCR clusters were largely donor specific. Notes on the study in general: The finding that pre-infection memory included some responding clones suggested that cross-reactive memory joined. For second-wave clones that peaked at day 37, SARS-CoV-2 specificity went unverified.

TCRdb used MiXCR to reprocess the 5' RACE reads, holding one entry per CDR3 protein. The table records roughly 380,000 distinct CDR3 sequences, 25% to 30% of them present only once. V dropped 4 bases and J dropped 4; count of bases not matched to a gene: 5. CDR1 and CDR2 from the germline V gene are SGDLS and YYNGEE. This CDR3 has 14 residues. This TCR derives from an adult woman who had mild COVID-19 (a few samples of this study predate the infection). Cell type and time point are not known. Source material: PBMCs or a T cell subset sorted from them (not recorded which). The chain combines TRBV9 with TRBJ2-7; 10 positions agree with TRBD2. The CDR3 DNA reads TGTGCCAGCAGCAAAAGCGGGGGGGCATACGAGCAGTACTTC. Translated, it gives CASSKSGGAYEQYF.